The 9 T cell receptor beta chains given below trace back to one sample, sequenced in a study of early stage breast cancer tumors. Sequenced by immunoSEQ multiplex PCR; TCRdb stores in-frame clones only, minus some. The data show more than 55,000 clones, about 74% seen once. The sample consisted of blood. These receptors came from a person aged 30-39 years with breast cancer.

The chain couples TRBV4-3 to TRBJ2-7; maybe TRBD1 (5 bases). Germline V gene data show CDR1 as LGHNA and CDR2 as YSLEER. Trimming cost V 0 bases and J 2 bases, with 8 bases left between them. The CDR3 runs 14 residues. In nucleotides, the CDR3 is TGCGCCAGCAGCCAAGATCAGGGAACCTACGAGCAGTACTTC. Its protein product is CASSQDQGTYEQYF.

Points on this clone: A read error may account for a junction end that differs from germline. The chain is built from TRBV7-7 and TRBJ2-1, with TRBD2 as a possible D gene (5 bases). CDR3 length: 14 residues. The germline V gene has CDR1 SSHAT and CDR2 FNYEAQ (reference sequence). The CDR3 spells CASSLVPSFNEQFF. CDR3 nucleotides: TGTGCTAGCAGCTTAGTTCCTAGCTTCAATGAGCAGTTCTTC.

This chain connects TRBV7-9 to TRBJ1-2, with D possibly matching TRBD1 (6 bases). The CDR3 covers 17 residues. The V end was cut by 2 bases, the J end by 7 bases, with 23 bases between. Germline V CDR1 and CDR2: SEHNR, FQNEAQ (reference sequence). The CDR3 nucleotides read TGTGCCAGCAGCTTAACGCGGACAGACGCTCTCCACGGTGGCTACACCTTC. Encoded protein: CASSLTRTDALHGGYTF.

This chain links TRBV19 with TRBJ2-6, with 7 bases identical to TRBD1. Germline assignment: CDR1 LNHDA and CDR2 SQIVND (reference sequence). V lost 7 bases, J lost 2 bases, and 14 bases stayed unmatched. The CDR3 has 18 amino acids. CDR3 sequence reads: CASTSQGGAATGANVLTF. The CDR3 bases are TGTGCCAGTACCTCGCAAGGGGGCGCGGCAACTGGGGCCAACGTCCTGACTTTC. The whole variable domain, filled in from reference TRBV19 and TRBJ2-6, reads DGGITQSPKYLFRKEGQNVTLSCEQNLNHDAMYWYRQDPGQGLRLIYYSQIVNDFQKGDIAEGYSVSREKKESFPLTVTSAQKNPTAFYLCASTSQGGAATGANVLTFGAGSRLTVL.

This chain connects TRBV20-1 to TRBJ2-1; D gene unclear. Germline V gene lookup returns CDR1 DFQATT and CDR2 SNEGSKA (reference sequence). V lost 6 bases, J lost 7 bases, and 10 bases lay in between. This CDR3 spans 11 amino acids. CDR3 in DNA: TGCAGTGCAAAAGAATGGAATGAGCAGTTCTTC. Its translation: CSAKEWNEQFF.

Within the sample, this clone is large. V and J are TRBV6-4 and TRBJ2-2; 8 nucleotides align to TRBD2. The CDR3 has 13 residues. Trimming removed 5 bases from V and 4 bases from J; junction bases left unmatched: 0. CDR1 is MRHNA and CDR2 is SNTAGT in the germline V gene. DNA of the CDR3: TGTGCCAGCAGTAGCGGGAGCACCGGGGAGCTGTTTTTT. Protein product: CASSSGSTGELFF.

The V and J genes are TRBV5-1 and TRBJ2-1, with 7 nucleotides matching TRBD2. This CDR3 comprises 15 residues. Germline V gives CDR1 SGHRS, CDR2 YFSETQ. V gave up 0 bases and J gave up 8 bases; unmatched junction bases: 8. CDR3 coding DNA: TGCGCCAGCAGCTTGGAGGGCGGGAGTACTGATGAGCAGTTCTTC. Protein: CASSLEGGSTDEQFF.

This chain uses TRBV5-6 with TRBJ2-7; D tentatively reads TRBD1 or TRBD2 (6 bases each). V shed 4 bases and J shed 4 bases, with 12 bases lying between them. The CDR3 covers 13 residues. Germline lookup yields CDR1 SGHDT and CDR2 YYEEEE. Written as DNA, the CDR3 is TGTGCCAGCAGCCCGGGGGCCGGGTACGAGCAGTACTTC. This codes for CASSPGAGYEQYF.

This chain uses TRBV5-6 with TRBJ1-1, with D possibly being TRBD1 (6 bases). Per the germline V gene, CDR1 is SGHDT and CDR2 is YYEEEE. The CDR3 length is 12 residues. V was shortened by 0 bases and J by 8 bases, with 8 bases between the two germline ends. The CDR3: CASSLDRVEAFF. CDR3 DNA: TGTGCCAGCAGCTTGGACAGGGTGGAAGCTTTCTTT. Using reference TRBV5-6 and TRBJ1-1 for the parts outside the CDR3, the full variable domain is DAGVTQSPTHLIKTRGQQVTLRCSPKSGHDTVSWYQQALGQGPQFIFQYYEEEERQRGNFPDRFSGHQFPNYSSELNVNALLLGDSALYLCASSLDRVEAFFGQGTRLTVV.